A single sample gave rise to the 11 T cell receptor beta chains below, sequenced in a study of cytomegalovirus exposure and HLA in healthy donors. The primer mix had 60 Vbeta and 13 Jbeta primers. Method: immunoSEQ multiplex PCR; TCRdb's copy keeps in-frame clones and lacks some. This sample has some 130,000 clones; around a tenth occur once, and the top ten carry 1.8%. Sequencing input: PBMCs. These receptors all come from a man in his forties or fifties in good health and CMV-seronegative.

The chain recombines TRBV28 with TRBJ1-1; maybe TRBD1 (6 bases). The CDR3 spans 11 residues. From germline, CDR1 is MDHEN and CDR2 SYDVKM. V was cut by 5 bases and J by 10 bases, with 11 bases left in between. CDR3 sequence: CASSPQGRAFF. The CDR3 DNA reads as TGTGCCAGCAGTCCCCAGGGGAGAGCTTTCTTT.

The table lists this clone with a few counts. The chain carries TRBV27 and TRBJ2-6; 7 nucleotides match TRBD1. V was clipped by 4 bases and J by 1 base; unmatched bases: 10. Germline CDR1 reads MNHEY; CDR2 reads SMNVEV (reference sequence). The CDR3 loop spans 18 amino acids. CDR3 nucleotides: TGTGCCAGCAGTTACCGGGACAGCTACTTTTCTGGGGCCAACGTCCTGACTTTC. This encodes CASSYRDSYFSGANVLTF.

The V call is TRBV20-1, the J call TRBJ1-1; D uncertain. CDR1 is DFQATT, CDR2 SNEGSKA, per germline (reference sequence). CDR3 size: 11 residues. The ends were cut back, 7 bases at V and 0 bases at J, with 6 bases in the middle. The CDR3: CSGGMNTEAFF. Here the CDR3 DNA reads TGCAGTGGAGGGATGAACACTGAAGCTTTCTTT.

The V gene is TRBV2, the J gene TRBJ1-5, with a possible D match to TRBD1 (6 bases). The CDR3 sequence is 15 residues long. The germline V and J ends were trimmed by 1 base and 7 bases, with 14 bases remaining between them. CDR1 SNHLY and CDR2 FYNNEI come from the germline V gene. The CDR3 nucleotides are TGTGCCAGCAGTGAAGTGAAACAGGGTGGCCAGCCCCAGCATTTT. Translated: CASSEVKQGGQPQHF.

The CDR3 loop is CSVAEQGHNSPLHF. Written as DNA, the CDR3 is TGCAGCGTTGCGGAACAGGGCCATAATTCACCCCTCCACTTT. The chain uses TRBV29-1 and TRBJ1-6, with D tentatively TRBD1 (6 bases). The CDR3 runs to 14 residues. Germline V lookup: CDR1 SQVTM, CDR2 ANQGSEA. V was trimmed by 4 bases and J by 5 bases, leaving 12 bases between them. Based on the CDR3 plus reference TRBV29-1 and TRBJ1-6, the full variable domain is SAVISQKPSRDICQRGTSLTIQCQVDSQVTMMFWYRQQPGQSLTLIATANQGSEATYESGFVIDKFPISRPNLTFSTLTVSNMSPEDSSIYLCSVAEQGHNSPLHFGNGTRLTVT.

This clone has more than one count but fewer than ten. This sequence joins TRBV5-6 and TRBJ2-4; no clear D gene. This CDR3 is 15 amino acids long. Germline CDR1 is SGHDT and CDR2 is YYEEEE. V lost 2 bases and J 0 bases, leaving 9 bases between the germline ends. CDR3 coding DNA: TGTGCCAGCAGCTTTCCGACTCTAGCCAAAAACATTCAGTACTTC. Its protein product is CASSFPTLAKNIQYF.

This clone came up a few times. The V and J genes are TRBV5-4 and TRBJ2-3; tentatively, D is TRBD2 (6 bases). Germline V gene lookup returns CDR1 SGHNT and CDR2 YYREEE (reference sequence). V shed 7 bases and J shed 4 bases, with 19 bases lying between them. This CDR3 contains 15 residues. The CDR3 nucleotides are TGTGCCAGCTCCCCTGGCGGGGCTCTTTCAGATACGCAGTATTTT. This encodes CASSPGGALSDTQYF.

This sequence joins TRBV7-8 and TRBJ2-7; 8 positions agree with TRBD2. Looked up from germline, CDR1 is SGHVS and CDR2 is FQNEAQ. There are 16 residues in the CDR3. Losses at the gene ends were 7 bases for V and 0 bases for J; bases not matched to a gene: 11. DNA for the CDR3: TGTGCCAGCACCGGAACGGGAGGGGGTAACTCCTACGAGCAGTACTTC. Translating it yields CASTGTGGGNSYEQYF.

This rearrangement joins TRBV9 to TRBJ1-2, with D uncertain. CDR1 is SGDLS, CDR2 YYNGEE, per germline. V lost 0 bases and J 3 bases, leaving 6 bases between the germline ends. This CDR3 is 13 amino acids long. CDR3 loop: CASSVAMDYGYTF. For the CDR3, the DNA is TGTGCCAGCAGCGTAGCTATGGACTATGGCTACACCTTC.

The chain combines TRBV11-2 with TRBJ2-5; D ambiguous. Trimming left V 4 bases short and J 4 bases short, with 7 bases between. The CDR3 extends over 12 amino acids. CDR1 SGHAT and CDR2 FQNNGV come from the germline V gene. CDR3 DNA sequence: TGTGCCAGCAGCTCAACATCAGAGACCCAGTACTTC. As protein: CASSSTSETQYF. Full variable domain (outside the CDR3, taken from reference TRBV11-2 and TRBJ2-5): EAGVAQSPRYKIIEKRQSVAFWCNPISGHATLYWYQQILGQGPKLLIQFQNNGVVDDSQLPKDRFSAERLKGVDSTLKIQPAKLEDSAVYLCASSSTSETQYFGPGTRLLVL.

In its sample, this clone was seen a few times. The chain links TRBV7-3 to TRBJ1-1; D gene unclear. The CDR3 is 15 amino acids. Germline V CDR1 and CDR2: SGHTA, FQGTGA. V gave up 6 bases and J gave up 1 base, with 15 bases separating them. The CDR3 nucleotides are TGTGCCAGCAGGCATTTCGAGGGTGGGAACACTGAAGCTTTCTTT. This translates into CASRHFEGGNTEAFF. Variable domain in full (rest from reference TRBV7-3 and TRBJ1-1): GAGVSQTPSNKVTEKGKYVELRCDPISGHTALYWYRQSLGQGPEFLIYFQGTGAADDSGLPNDRFFAVRPEGSVSTLKIQRTERGDSAVYLCASRHFEGGNTEAFFGQGTRLTVV.